What follows are 30 T cell receptor beta chains derived from one specimen sequenced in a study of blood T cell repertoires in COVID-19. Here immunoSEQ multiplex PCR was the method, and the copy in TCRdb shows in-frame clones only, minus some. The sample shows about 120,000 clones, 80% to 90% of them seen only once. The sample was peripheral blood. The receptors here all came from a woman aged 70-85 years with acute or convalescent COVID-19.

The gene calls are TRBV6-2 or TRBV6-3 and TRBJ2-7; D is unclear. This CDR3 spans 12 amino acids. The germline gives CDR1 MNHEY, CDR2 SVGEGT. The V and J ends lost 6 bases and 6 bases respectively, with 12 bases between them. The CDR3 sequence: CASSTPPLEQYF. CDR3 coding DNA: TGTGCCAGCAGCACACCTCCGCTCGAGCAGTACTTC.

The rearrangement uses TRBV3-1 (or the pseudogene TRBV3-2) and TRBJ1-4; TRBD1 agrees at 9 bases. The CDR3 consists of 14 residues. Germline loops: CDR1 LGHDT, CDR2 YNNKEL (reference sequence). V gave up 5 bases and J gave up 6 bases; unmatched junction bases: 4. CDR3 coding DNA: TGTGCCAGCAGCAAGGGACAGGGATATGAAAAACTGTTTTTT. Translated: CASSKGQGYEKLFF.

The V and J genes are TRBV3-1 (or the pseudogene TRBV3-2) and TRBJ1-1; D is perhaps TRBD1 (5 bases). The CDR3 runs to 14 residues. V lost 0 bases and J 2 bases, leaving 7 bases between the germline ends. CDR1 is LGHDT and CDR2 is YNNKEL in the germline V gene (reference sequence). CDR3 amino acids: CASSQDRGNTEAFF. CDR3 DNA sequence: TGTGCCAGCAGCCAAGATAGGGGTAACACTGAAGCTTTCTTT.

CDR3 in amino acids: CASSFTSNQPQHF. The CDR3 DNA follows: TGTGCCAGCAGTTTTACAAGCAATCAGCCCCAGCATTTT. V gene TRBV28 combines with J gene TRBJ1-5, with D unclear. The CDR3 sequence is 13 residues long. Germline V gene sequence: CDR1 MDHEN, CDR2 SYDVKM. Trimming removed 3 bases at V and 1 base at J, with 4 bases between. Full variable domain (remainder filled in from reference TRBV28 and TRBJ1-5): DVKVTQSSRYLVKRTGEKVFLECVQDMDHENMFWYRQDPGLGLRLIYFSYDVKMKEKGDIPEGYSVSREKKERFSLILESASTNQTSMYLCASSFTSNQPQHFGDGTRLSIL.

The chain carries TRBV19 and TRBJ2-2, with 10 positions matching TRBD1. CDR1 is LNHDA and CDR2 is SQIVND in the germline V gene (reference sequence). CDR3 size: 17 residues. Losses at the gene ends were 10 bases for V and 0 bases for J; bases not matched to a gene: 11. Written as DNA, the CDR3 is TGTGCCACAAGTCCCCCCGACAGGGGGCCGAACACCGGGGAGCTGTTTTTT. Amino acids: CATSPPDRGPNTGELFF.

The J gene is TRBJ2-5, the V gene TRBV5-1; the match to TRBD1 covers 7 bases. Germline values: CDR1 SGHRS, CDR2 YFSETQ. CDR3 length: 14 amino acids. V lost 0 bases, J lost 4 bases, and 3 bases stayed unmatched. This CDR3 is CASSLATGVETQYF. The CDR3 DNA sequence: TGCGCCAGCAGCTTGGCCACAGGGGTAGAGACCCAGTACTTC.

This chain uses TRBV28 with TRBJ2-7, with D perhaps TRBD1 (6 bases). V lost 6 bases and J 0 bases, leaving 12 bases between the germline ends. This CDR3 contains 14 residues. Germline loops: CDR1 MDHEN, CDR2 SYDVKM. Written as DNA, the CDR3 is TGTGCCAGCAGCAAAGGGGGACCCTCCTACGAGCAGTACTTC. It encodes CASSKGGPSYEQYF. Complete variable domain (other parts from reference TRBV28 and TRBJ2-7): DVKVTQSSRYLVKRTGEKVFLECVQDMDHENMFWYRQDPGLGLRLIYFSYDVKMKEKGDIPEGYSVSREKKERFSLILESASTNQTSMYLCASSKGGPSYEQYFGPGTRLTVT.

The rearrangement links TRBV6-1 to TRBJ1-2, with 7 bases fitting TRBD1. The V gene's germline CDR1 is MNHNS and CDR2 SASEGT. Trimming cost V 0 bases and J 3 bases; bases outside gene matches: 7. This CDR3 has 16 amino acids. DNA of the CDR3: TGTGCCAGCAGTGAAGCGGGCCTCAGGGGGGACTATGGCTACACCTTC. It is translated as CASSEAGLRGDYGYTF.

This rearrangement joins TRBV9 to TRBJ1-6; no clear D gene. CDR1 SGDLS and CDR2 YYNGEE come from the germline V gene. The V end was cut by 4 bases, the J end by 6 bases, with 14 bases between. This CDR3 region has 15 residues. Here the CDR3 reads CASSTQSALNSPLHF. CDR3 DNA sequence: TGTGCCAGCAGCACACAATCCGCTCTTAATTCACCCCTCCACTTT.

V is TRBV28 and J is TRBJ2-6; the match to TRBD1 covers 7 bases. Germline loops: CDR1 MDHEN, CDR2 SYDVKM. V trimming: 3 bases; J trimming: 13 bases; junction bases outside the gene matches: 15. The CDR3 extends over 16 amino acids. The CDR3 spells CASSLAETGFNRVLTF. For the CDR3, the DNA is TGTGCCAGCAGTTTGGCAGAGACAGGGTTCAATAGGGTCCTGACTTTC.

The chain recombines TRBV5-6 with TRBJ1-5; the D gene is possibly TRBD1 (5 bases). The CDR3 sequence is 16 residues long. The germline V and J ends were trimmed by 3 bases and 2 bases, with 15 bases remaining between them. Germline CDR1 and CDR2: SGHDT and YYEEEE. CDR3 protein: CASSYRGASGNQPQHF. The CDR3 DNA follows: TGTGCCAGCAGCTACCGTGGGGCGAGCGGCAATCAGCCCCAGCATTTT.

The CDR3, as DNA: TGTGCCAGTGCGAGGACTGGGGAGCGGGAGCAGTACTTC. It is translated as CASARTGEREQYF. The chain combines TRBV19 with TRBJ2-7, with D possibly being TRBD2 (5 bases). CDR3 length equals 13 residues. CDR1 and CDR2 (germline): LNHDA, SQIVND (reference sequence). V was clipped by 8 bases and J by 7 bases, with 18 bases between them.

A single count supports this clone. The chain is built from TRBV2 and TRBJ2-5; a possible D gene is TRBD2 (6 bases). Looked up from germline, CDR1 is SNHLY and CDR2 is FYNNEI. This CDR3 contains 15 residues. V lost 6 bases to trimming and J lost 2 bases, with 16 bases between them. This CDR3 reads CASRRSGGRQETQYF. As DNA, the CDR3 is TGTGCCAGCAGGAGGTCTGGGGGGAGGCAAGAGACCCAGTACTTC.

This clone has just a few counts. This rearrangement joins TRBV19 to TRBJ1-2; 8 nucleotides line up with TRBD1. The V and J ends lost 1 base and 8 bases, in that order; junction bases with no gene match: 9. Germline CDR1 LNHDA, CDR2 SQIVND (reference sequence). CDR3 length equals 15 residues. CDR3 DNA sequence: TGTGCCAGTAGTATAGCAGCAGGGGGCTTGCGGGGCTACACCTTC. Its protein product is CASSIAAGGLRGYTF.

The V and J genes are TRBV5-5 and TRBJ1-2; a weak D match, TRBD1 (5 bases). Trimming took off 0 bases at V and 8 bases at J, with 17 bases between the two ends. The CDR3 is made up of 15 amino acids. Germline CDR1 and CDR2: SGHKS and YYEKEE (reference sequence). CDR3 nucleotides: TGTGCCAGCAGCTTGGGAGCCGGGACTTACGGGGGCTACACCTTC. Protein sequence: CASSLGAGTYGGYTF.

The V call is TRBV5-1, the J call TRBJ1-2; 8 bases map to TRBD1. Trimming at V came to 0 bases and at J to 8 bases, leaving 3 bases not matched to a gene. The CDR3 is 13 amino acids. Germline lookup yields CDR1 SGHRS and CDR2 YFSETQ. For the CDR3, the DNA is TGCGCCAGCAGCTTGGGGCAGGGGGCCGGCTACACCTTC. As protein: CASSLGQGAGYTF.

The J gene is TRBJ2-3, the V gene TRBV28; 7 positions agree with TRBD1. After removal of 8 bases from V and 14 bases from J, the junction contained 16 bases not matched to a gene. The germline gives CDR1 MDHEN, CDR2 SYDVKM. This CDR3 is 13 amino acids long. The CDR3 DNA sequence: TGTGCCAGCGGTACGGGACAGCAGAATTATGGGTATTTT. Translation gives CASGTGQQNYGYF.

Many counts were recorded for this clone. The CDR3 reads CASSLARRDTQYF. The CDR3 region has the DNA TGTGCCAGCAGCTTAGCGAGGCGGGATACGCAGTATTTT. This sequence joins TRBV7-9 and TRBJ2-3; D gene uncertain. CDR3 length: 13 residues. Between the trimmed V and J ends, which lost 0 bases and 6 bases, there was a span of 7 bases. From germline, CDR1 is SEHNR and CDR2 FQNEAQ (reference sequence). The whole variable domain, remainder taken from reference TRBV7-9 and TRBJ2-3, is DTGVSQNPRHKITKRGQNVTFRCDPISEHNRLYWYRQTLGQGPEFLTYFQNEAQLEKSRLLSDRFSAERPKGSFSTLEIQRTEQGDSAMYLCASSLARRDTQYFGPGTRLTVL.

The rearrangement joins TRBV28 to TRBJ2-5; tentatively, D is TRBD1 (6 bases). Germline CDR1 reads MDHEN; CDR2 reads SYDVKM. The CDR3 spans 14 residues. The ends were cut back, 5 bases at V and 5 bases at J, with 15 bases in the middle. CDR3 DNA sequence: TGTGCCAGCAGTCGAACAGGGACACCGGAGACCCAGTACTTC. Protein sequence: CASSRTGTPETQYF.

V usage is TRBV6-6 and J usage is TRBJ1-2, with D possibly being TRBD1 (6 bases). The V gene lost 2 bases and the J gene lost 3 bases, with 10 bases spanning the gap. Germline-derived CDR1 and CDR2 are MNHNY and SVGAGI (reference sequence). The length of the CDR3 is 14 residues. The CDR3 DNA reads as TGTGCCAGCAGTTACGCTGGGGGCGACTATGGCTACACCTTC. Protein: CASSYAGGDYGYTF.

The chain links TRBV19 to TRBJ1-1; perhaps TRBD1 as D (5 bases). The CDR3 contains 14 residues. In germline, CDR1 is LNHDA, CDR2 SQIVND (reference sequence). V was trimmed by 7 bases and J by 0 bases, leaving 12 bases between them. The CDR3 DNA reads TGTGCCAGTATAAAGGGGCACTTGAACACTGAAGCTTTCTTT. Protein: CASIKGHLNTEAFF.

This chain links TRBV6-5 with TRBJ2-1, with D perhaps matching TRBD1 (5 bases). CDR1 and CDR2 from the germline V gene are MNHEY and SVGAGI. The CDR3 sequence is 14 residues long. V lost 8 bases to trimming and J lost 4 bases, with 15 bases between them. CDR3 nucleotides: TGTGCCAGCGAGCAGGGAACGGTTTACAATGAGCAGTTCTTC. Translating gives CASEQGTVYNEQFF.

V usage is TRBV9 and J usage is TRBJ1-2, with 9 bases identical to TRBD1. CDR3 size: 15 residues. The germline CDR1 and CDR2 sequences are SGDLS and YYNGEE. V gave up 3 bases and J gave up 6 bases; unmatched junction bases: 9. The DNA of the CDR3 is TGTGCCAGCAGCGCGAACAGGGGGCTAAAAGATGGCTACACCTTC. Translation gives CASSANRGLKDGYTF.

This chain uses TRBV28 with TRBJ1-6; D unresolved. The CDR3 has 14 residues. Germline V CDR1 and CDR2: MDHEN, SYDVKM. Trimming took 5 bases from V and 6 from J, leaving 11 bases between them. Here the CDR3 DNA reads TGTGCCAGCAGTGCGGCGGGCAGTAATTCACCCCTCCACTTT. Residues: CASSAAGSNSPLHF.

The chain uses TRBV24-1 and TRBJ1-5, with D unclear. V lost 4 bases and J 7 bases, leaving 13 bases between the germline ends. The CDR3 is made up of 14 amino acids. Germline V gene lookup returns CDR1 KGHDR and CDR2 SFDVKD. The DNA of the CDR3 is TGTGCCACCAGTGACCACTATGAAGGCCAGCCCCAGCATTTT. Translating gives CATSDHYEGQPQHF.

This rearrangement joins TRBV18 to TRBJ1-1; 12 positions match TRBD1. Looked up from germline, CDR1 is KGHSH and CDR2 is LQKENI. The length of the CDR3 is 19 residues. Unmatched junction bases numbered 15, after V lost 4 bases and J lost 3 bases. The CDR3 loop is CASSLSPGGQGAGYTEAFF. The CDR3, as DNA: TGTGCCAGCTCACTCAGCCCCGGGGGACAGGGGGCAGGGTACACTGAAGCTTTCTTT.

The gene calls are TRBV13 and TRBJ1-2, with TRBD1 identical over 7 bases. CDR1 is PRHDT, CDR2 FYEKMQ, per germline (reference sequence). V shed 9 bases, J shed 0 bases, and the junction held 10 bases outside the gene matches. The CDR3 runs to 15 residues. CDR3 amino acids: CASHTGERANYGYTF. The CDR3 DNA reads TGTGCCAGTCATACAGGGGAAAGGGCTAACTATGGCTACACCTTC.

The chain couples TRBV12-5 to TRBJ1-5; D gene ambiguous. The CDR3 extends over 22 amino acids. Trimming removed 4 bases from V and 0 bases from J, with 31 bases in between. Looked up from germline, CDR1 is LGHNT and CDR2 is FRNRAP. The CDR3 sequence is CASGSHFPFLGIDGDSNQPQHF. The CDR3 region has the DNA TGTGCTAGTGGTTCACACTTTCCCTTCTTAGGTATAGACGGGGATAGCAATCAGCCCCAGCATTTT.

V usage is TRBV2 and J usage is TRBJ1-2; no firm D call. V dropped 7 bases and J dropped 8 bases, with 17 bases sitting between them. CDR1 and CDR2 (germline): SNHLY, FYNNEI. The CDR3 is made up of 13 amino acids. The CDR3 sequence: CASKITAGLGYTF. Here the CDR3 DNA reads TGTGCCAGCAAAATTACGGCGGGGTTAGGCTACACCTTC.

V gene TRBV28 combines with J gene TRBJ1-1; D is possibly TRBD1 (5 bases). With 5 bases removed from V and 2 bases from J, the gap between germline ends came to 12 bases. This CDR3 is 14 amino acids long. CDR1 and CDR2 from the germline V gene are MDHEN and SYDVKM. DNA for the CDR3: TGTGCCAGCAGTCCGAGACAGAGTAACACTGAAGCTTTCTTT. As protein: CASSPRQSNTEAFF.